A single sample is the source of the 15 T cell receptor beta chains below, sequenced in a study of T cells in pancreatic ductal adenocarcinoma. The repertoire was sequenced with immunoSEQ multiplex PCR; TCRdb's copy has only in-frame clones and lacks some. The table includes over 100,000 clones, roughly 95% detected once. No neoadjuvant therapy was given to the selected pancreatic ductal adenocarcinoma patients before their surgery. The sample taken for sequencing was PBMCs. All receptors come from a human donor with pancreatic ductal adenocarcinoma.

J is TRBJ2-7 and V is TRBV19; possible D gene TRBD2, 6 bases. This CDR3 comprises 13 residues. Germline lookup yields CDR1 LNHDA and CDR2 SQIVND (reference sequence). V was shortened by 5 bases and J by 2 bases, with 10 bases between the two germline ends. The CDR3 here is CASSRSGAYEQYF. The CDR3 DNA follows: TGTGCCAGTAGTCGATCGGGAGCCTACGAGCAGTACTTC.

This clone came up once. The chain carries TRBV27 and TRBJ2-3; the match to TRBD2 covers 7 bases. Germline values: CDR1 MNHEY, CDR2 SMNVEV (reference sequence). The V gene end was trimmed by 3 bases and the J gene end by 4 bases; junction bases not matched to a gene: 4. The CDR3 is 14 residues long. This CDR3 is CASSFWTSSDTQYF. Here the CDR3 DNA reads TGTGCCAGCAGTTTCTGGACTAGTTCAGATACGCAGTATTTT.

CDR3 sequence (DNA): TGTGCCAGCAGTCTTGGCCCAGGTAATACCTACGAGCAGTACTTC. Residues: CASSLGPGNTYEQYF. This chain joins TRBV27 and TRBJ2-7; D is uncertain. V was trimmed by 5 bases and J by 2 bases, leaving 16 bases between them. CDR1 and CDR2 from the germline V gene are MNHEY and SMNVEV (reference sequence). The CDR3 has 15 amino acids.

The rearrangement links TRBV19 to TRBJ1-1; D uncertain. Per the germline V gene, CDR1 is LNHDA and CDR2 is SQIVND (reference sequence). Deletions cut 7 bases from V and 4 bases from J, with 7 bases between. The CDR3 sequence is 11 residues long. The CDR3, as DNA: TGTGCCAGTACTCGGGGCACTGAAGCTTTCTTT. This translates into CASTRGTEAFF.

V gene TRBV10-3 combines with J gene TRBJ2-2; 8 nucleotides agree with TRBD2. V shed 4 bases and J 3 bases; nucleotides not matched to a gene: 1. Germline V gene lookup returns CDR1 ENHRY and CDR2 SYGVKD. The CDR3 contains 14 residues. The CDR3 protein is CAISGGLDTGELFF. CDR3 in DNA: TGTGCCATCAGTGGGGGACTAGACACCGGGGAGCTGTTTTTT.

This clone has a single count. The rearrangement links TRBV29-1 to TRBJ2-1; TRBD2 matches 7 bases. Germline loops: CDR1 SQVTM, CDR2 ANQGSEA. V shed 7 bases and J 5 bases; nucleotides not matched to a gene: 11. This CDR3 has 14 amino acids. The CDR3 DNA follows: TGCAGCGCCGAAGGCCCTAGCGGCCACAATGAGCAGTTCTTC. It is translated as CSAEGPSGHNEQFF.

CDR3: CASSGWTGLTDTQYF. CDR3 DNA: TGTGCCAGCAGCGGATGGACAGGTCTCACAGATACGCAGTATTTT. The chain employs TRBV7-2 and TRBJ2-3, with 7 nucleotides matching TRBD1. V lost 5 bases and J lost 2; bases outside the gene matches: 7. The germline V gene has CDR1 SGHTA and CDR2 FQGNSA. The CDR3 contains 15 residues.

The V and J genes are TRBV15 and TRBJ2-3; TRBD1 matches 10 bases. This CDR3 has 17 amino acids. Per germline, CDR1 LNHNV and CDR2 YYDKDF (reference sequence). With V trimmed by 1 base and J by 6 bases, 10 bases remained unmatched. CDR3: CATSRVQDRGRSDTQYF. The CDR3 DNA is TGTGCCACCAGCAGAGTTCAAGACAGGGGGCGTAGTGATACGCAGTATTTT.

The chain links TRBV10-3 to TRBJ2-7; 14 bases align to TRBD2. Unmatched junction bases numbered 8, after V lost 6 bases and J lost 4 bases. Germline assignment: CDR1 ENHRY and CDR2 SYGVKD. The CDR3 spans 16 residues. The CDR3 region is CAIRDGTSGSVYEQYF. Written as DNA, the CDR3 is TGTGCCATCAGGGATGGGACTAGCGGGAGTGTGTACGAGCAGTACTTC.

The chain carries TRBV19 and TRBJ1-1; a possible D gene is TRBD1 (5 bases). V lost 9 bases, J lost 2 bases, and 13 bases lay in between. The CDR3 spans 13 residues. Looked up from germline, CDR1 is LNHDA and CDR2 is SQIVND (reference sequence). The CDR3 loop is CASVTELNTEAFF. Here the CDR3 DNA reads TGTGCCAGCGTGACAGAGTTAAACACTGAAGCTTTCTTT.

The CDR3 reads CASSLGGAGELFF. The CDR3 DNA follows: TGTGCCAGCAGCTTAGGGGGCGCGGGGGAGCTGTTTTTT. This chain joins TRBV5-4 and TRBJ2-2; 7 positions agree with TRBD1. The germline V gene has CDR1 SGHNT and CDR2 YYREEE (reference sequence). The CDR3 consists of 13 residues. Trimming at V came to 2 bases and at J to 8 bases, leaving 3 bases not matched to a gene.

The chain recombines TRBV7-2 with TRBJ2-1, with D unclear. The V gene lost 0 bases and the J gene lost 4 bases, with 4 bases spanning the gap. Germline V CDR1 and CDR2: SGHTA, FQGNSA. The CDR3 extends over 13 amino acids. The CDR3, as DNA: TGTGCCAGCAGCTTAGCGGAGTACAATGAGCAGTTCTTC. This translates into CASSLAEYNEQFF.

The CDR3 sequence: CASAARRDEQFF. As DNA, the CDR3 is TGCGCCTCGGCGGCTAGGAGGGATGAGCAGTTCTTC. V usage is TRBV4-3 and J usage is TRBJ2-1; D possibly corresponds to TRBD2 (6 bases). V lost 11 bases to trimming and J lost 8 bases, with 16 bases between them. This CDR3 is 12 amino acids long. Germline V CDR1 and CDR2: LGHNA, YSLEER.

The chain combines TRBV28 with TRBJ1-2; D remains unclear. The CDR3 runs 14 residues. Germline loops: CDR1 MDHEN, CDR2 SYDVKM. V was shortened by 3 bases and J by 8 bases, with 16 bases between the two germline ends. CDR3 region: CASSLMVPEEGYTF. Written as DNA, the CDR3 is TGTGCCAGCAGTTTGATGGTTCCCGAAGAGGGCTACACCTTC.

CDR3 sequence: CAISRQSYGYTF. The DNA of the CDR3 is TGTGCCATCAGCCGACAGAGCTATGGCTACACCTTC. The rearrangement links TRBV10-3 to TRBJ1-2, with a weak D call TRBD1 (5 bases). Trimming took 6 bases from V and 4 from J, leaving 9 bases between them. CDR1 and CDR2 from the germline V gene are ENHRY and SYGVKD. This CDR3 comprises 12 residues.